This passage covers 8 T cell receptor beta chains from one sample sequenced in a study of blood T cell repertoires in COVID-19. Sequenced by immunoSEQ multiplex PCR; TCRdb stores in-frame clones only, minus some. The sample contains roughly 250,000 clones, about 90% of which appear only once. Sequencing used peripheral blood. All receptors come from a man in his 60s who had recovered from COVID-19.

CDR3 region: CASSPGGGTKNIQYF. CDR3 bases: TGTGCCAGCTCGCCAGGGGGGGGAACGAAAAACATTCAGTACTTC. This chain uses TRBV18 with TRBJ2-4; D tentatively reads TRBD1 or TRBD2 (7 bases each). Germline V gives CDR1 KGHSH, CDR2 LQKENI. CDR3 length: 15 residues. Trimming removed 6 bases from V and 4 bases from J, with 16 bases in between.

The chain carries TRBV7-8 and TRBJ1-6; 8 nucleotides agree with TRBD1. With 3 bases clipped from V and 6 bases from J, the junction kept 10 bases outside the gene matches. This CDR3 comprises 17 residues. Germline-derived CDR1 and CDR2 are SGHVS and FQNEAQ. In DNA form, the CDR3 reads TGTGCCAGCAGCTTGGGAAGGACAGGGCCCACTAATTCACCCCTCCACTTT. Residues: CASSLGRTGPTNSPLHF.

J is TRBJ2-7 and V is TRBV3-1 (or the pseudogene TRBV3-2); 10 positions match TRBD2. Losses at the gene ends were 3 bases for V and 4 bases for J; bases not matched to a gene: 6. The germline CDR1 and CDR2 sequences are LGHDT and YNNKEL (reference sequence). This CDR3 is built from 15 residues. In DNA form, the CDR3 reads TGTGCCAGCAGCCATCTCAGCGGGGGGGTTTACGAGCAGTACTTC. Translating gives CASSHLSGGVYEQYF.

The J gene is TRBJ1-1, the V gene TRBV7-9, with TRBD1 as a possible D gene (6 bases). Per the germline V gene, CDR1 is SEHNR and CDR2 is FQNEAQ (reference sequence). V was trimmed by 2 bases and J by 3 bases, leaving 22 bases between them. CDR3 length equals 18 residues. CDR3 residues: CASSLRGGRGRLDTEAFF. CDR3 bases: TGTGCCAGCAGCTTACGTGGCGGCAGGGGCAGGCTTGACACTGAAGCTTTCTTT.

The rearrangement links TRBV20-1 to TRBJ1-2, with 8 bases matching TRBD1. CDR1 DFQATT and CDR2 SNEGSKA come from the germline V gene (reference sequence). The CDR3 loop spans 14 amino acids. Trimming removed 3 bases from V and 7 bases from J; junction bases left unmatched: 10. The CDR3 DNA reads TGCAGTGCTAGTCTCACTCAGGGGGCTTCTGGCTACACCTTC. It codes for CSASLTQGASGYTF.

The rearrangement joins TRBV6-5 to TRBJ1-1, with 11 bases matching TRBD1. V was pared by 2 bases and J by 11 bases, with 7 bases of the junction left unmatched. This CDR3 comprises 14 residues. Per the germline V gene, CDR1 is MNHEY and CDR2 is SVGAGI. CDR3 sequence reads: CASSYTGQGATAFF. The CDR3 DNA sequence: TGTGCCAGCAGTTACACCGGACAGGGGGCCACGGCTTTCTTT.

This chain connects TRBV7-8 to TRBJ2-7; D perhaps matches TRBD1 (6 bases). From germline, CDR1 is SGHVS and CDR2 FQNEAQ. The CDR3 runs to 15 residues. V shed 4 bases and J shed 9 bases, with 22 bases lying between them. This CDR3 reads CASSSPLSQGKAQYV. The CDR3 DNA reads as TGTGCCAGCAGCTCACCTCTCTCACAGGGAAAGGCGCAGTACGTC.

This chain joins TRBV11-2 and TRBJ1-3; possibly TRBD1 for D (5 bases). The V and J ends lost 2 bases and 4 bases respectively, with 12 bases between them. The length of the CDR3 is 15 residues. Germline-derived CDR1 and CDR2 are SGHAT and FQNNGV. This chain's CDR3 is CASSLFSGVGNTIYF. In nucleotides, the CDR3 is TGTGCCAGCAGCTTATTCTCGGGGGTCGGAAACACCATATATTTT.